These T cell receptor beta chains were read from a single sample in a study of blood T cell repertoires in COVID-19. Only in-frame clones appear in the TCRdb table, and some are missing; sequencing was by immunoSEQ multiplex PCR. The table lists 200,000 to 250,000 clones, approximately 80% of them singletons. The sequenced sample consisted of peripheral blood. All receptors derive from a human donor in a cohort sampled during active COVID-19. CDR3s include the opening cysteine and the closing phenylalanine or tryptophan. A D gene is named only where the DNA matches it firmly. Clone size is shown for a subset of rows, as once, few, many or a class of expanded clone.

clone size	J gene	D gene	V gene	CDR3 protein	CDR3 DNA
.	TRBJ2-4	.	TRBV23-1	CASIPWEVHGLAKNIQYF	TGCGCCAGCATTCCCTGGGAGGTACACGGACTAGCCAAAAACATTCAGTACTTC
.	TRBJ1-5	.	TRBV18	CASSPRADQPQHF	TGTGCCAGCTCACCACGGGCCGACCAGCCCCAGCATTTT
few	TRBJ2-2	TRBD1	TRBV24-1	CATKRGGDTGELFF	TGTGCCACCAAAAGAGGGGGCGACACCGGGGAGCTGTTTTTT
few	TRBJ1-4	.	TRBV13	CASSYPRGGEKLFF	TGTGCCAGCAGTTACCCCAGGGGCGGTGAAAAACTGTTTTTT
.	TRBJ2-2	TRBD2	TRBV18	CASSPRLAVNTGELFF	TGTGCCAGCTCACCGAGACTAGCGGTTAACACCGGGGAGCTGTTTTTT
.	TRBJ1-6	TRBD1	TRBV28	CASAPYHGTANSPLHF	TGTGCCAGCGCCCCATACCACGGGACAGCCAATTCACCCCTCCACTTT
.	TRBJ1-2	TRBD1	TRBV10-3	CAISDPTGNYGYTF	TGTGCCATCAGTGACCCGACAGGGAACTATGGCTACACCTTC
.	TRBJ1-6	.	TRBV6-5	CASTRTANSPLHF	TGTGCCAGCACCAGGACAGCTAATTCACCCCTCCACTTT
.	TRBJ2-1	TRBD2	TRBV5-4	CASSLELLAGNEQFF	TGTGCCAGCAGCTTGGAGCTACTAGCGGGCAATGAGCAGTTCTTC
.	TRBJ2-5	.	TRBV14	CASSLSGRGETQYF	TGTGCCAGCAGCTTAAGTGGTAGGGGAGAGACCCAGTACTTC
.	TRBJ1-5	TRBD1	TRBV18	CASSEQGAADQPQHF	TGTGCCAGCTCAGAACAGGGGGCTGCGGATCAGCCCCAGCATTTT
once	TRBJ1-4	.	TRBV5-1	CASSSGYANEKLFF	TGCGCCAGCAGCTCAGGGTATGCTAATGAAAAACTGTTTTTT
.	TRBJ2-3	TRBD1	TRBV4-1	CASSRRPPQGAISDTQYF	TGCGCCAGCAGCCGAAGGCCTCCCCAGGGGGCAATCTCAGATACGCAGTATTTT
.	TRBJ2-1	.	TRBV27	CASSIGGNLYNEQFF	TGTGCCAGCTCTATAGGAGGGAATCTTTACAATGAGCAGTTCTTC
.	TRBJ2-5	.	TRBV7-6	CASSLDGFSQETQYF	TGTGCCAGCAGCTTAGACGGGTTCAGCCAAGAGACCCAGTACTTC
.	TRBJ1-3	TRBD1	TRBV10-3	CAIRTGGSGNTIYF	TGTGCCATCAGAACAGGGGGATCAGGAAACACCATATATTTT
.	TRBJ1-2	.	TRBV14	CASSHSLEPALGYTF	TGTGCCAGCAGCCATAGCCTTGAGCCCGCTTTGGGCTACACCTTC
.	TRBJ2-3	TRBD2	TRBV18	CASSLGTGGPGDTQYF	TGTGCCAGCTCACTCGGAACGGGAGGGCCCGGGGATACGCAGTATTTT
.	TRBJ1-6	TRBD1	TRBV13	CASSLGGTALTLHF	TGTGCCAGCAGCTTAGGGGGGACAGCTTTAACCCTCCACTTT
.	TRBJ2-2	.	TRBV5-1	CASSSVPGNTGELFF	TGCGCCAGCTCCTCAGTCCCGGGGAACACCGGGGAGCTGTTTTTT
.	TRBJ2-2	.	TRBV14	CASSLQLNTGELFF	TGTGCCAGCAGCCTACAGTTAAACACCGGGGAGCTGTTTTTT
.	TRBJ2-7	.	TRBV19	CASSLSSASLSEQYF	TGTGCCAGTAGTCTGTCGTCTGCCTCTTTGAGCGAGCAGTACTTC
.	TRBJ1-6	TRBD1	TRBV27	CASSSDRDINSPLHF	TGTGCCAGCAGTTCCGACAGGGACATTAATTCACCCCTCCACTTT
.	TRBJ2-5	TRBD2	TRBV11-3	CASSSSSGSGETQYF	TGTGCCAGCAGCTCTTCTAGCGGGAGTGGCGAGACCCAGTACTTC
.	TRBJ1-1	.	TRBV27	CASSFRGENPEAFF	TGTGCCAGCAGTTTTAGAGGCGAAAACCCTGAAGCTTTCTTT
few	TRBJ2-3	.	TRBV27	CASSLWQRDTQYF	TGTGCCAGCAGTTTATGGCAACGCGATACGCAGTATTTT
.	TRBJ1-5	.	TRBV19	CASSIDKHGNSNQPQHF	TGTGCCAGTAGTATAGATAAGCACGGGAATAGCAATCAGCCCCAGCATTTT
.	TRBJ1-1	TRBD1	TRBV5-4	CASSRGQGDTEAFF	TGTGCCAGCAGCAGGGGACAGGGGGACACTGAAGCTTTCTTT
.	TRBJ2-1	.	TRBV9	CASSPLVGEGGEQFF	TGTGCCAGCAGCCCGCTAGTGGGAGAGGGCGGTGAGCAGTTCTTC
.	TRBJ1-4	.	TRBV9	CATVVWVGGEKLFF	TGTGCCACCGTGGTCTGGGTTGGCGGTGAAAAACTGTTTTTT
.	TRBJ1-2	.	TRBV19	CASSIRGNGYTF	TGTGCCAGTAGTATCCGGGGGAACGGCTACACCTTC
.	TRBJ2-5	.	TRBV7-2	CASSANPGGETQYF	TGTGCCAGCAGCGCAAACCCAGGTGGTGAGACCCAGTACTTC
.	TRBJ2-7	.	TRBV20-1	CSAQRYEQYF	TGCAGTGCCCAGCGGTACGAGCAGTACTTC
.	TRBJ2-7	.	TRBV20-1	CSAIDDDNEQYF	TGCAGTGCTATTGACGACGACAACGAGCAGTACTTC
.	TRBJ1-6	TRBD1	TRBV14	CASSQGPRQGVSF	TGTGCCAGCAGCCAAGGACCCAGACAGGGGGTTTCCTTC
.	TRBJ1-6	.	TRBV5-1	CASSLGAGRVDSPLHF	TGCGCCAGCAGCTTAGGTGCAGGGAGGGTAGATTCACCCCTCCACTTT
.	TRBJ1-5	.	TRBV5-8	CASSLGSQPQHF	TGTGCCAGCAGTCTGGGGAGTCAGCCCCAGCATTTT
.	TRBJ2-1	.	TRBV5-1	CASSLDGAREQFF	TGCGCCAGCAGCTTGGATGGGGCTCGAGAGCAGTTCTTC
.	TRBJ2-1	.	TRBV2	CASSEGGLNEQFF	TGTGCCAGCAGTGAAGGAGGGCTCAATGAGCAGTTCTTC
.	TRBJ1-5	.	TRBV20-1	CSASRTGLMDQPQHF	TGCAGTGCTAGTCGAACAGGGTTAATGGATCAGCCCCAGCATTTT
few	TRBJ2-1	TRBD2	TRBV20-1	CSASSASGRSSYNEQFF	TGCAGTGCTAGTTCGGCTAGCGGGCGTAGCTCCTACAATGAGCAGTTCTTC
.	TRBJ2-1	TRBD1	TRBV6-5	CASSSVTGGSGNEQFF	TGTGCCAGCAGTTCCGTCACAGGGGGCAGCGGCAATGAGCAGTTCTTC
few	TRBJ2-2	TRBD1	TRBV6-5	CASSYRGRGTGELFF	TGTGCCAGCAGTTACAGGGGGCGCGGCACCGGGGAGCTGTTTTTT
.	TRBJ2-6	.	TRBV9	CASSVLAAGANVLTF	TGTGCCAGCAGCGTACTGGCGGCTGGGGCCAACGTCCTGACTTTC
.	TRBJ2-1	TRBD2	TRBV6-5	CASSLTGTSSNNEQFF	TGTGCCAGCAGTTTAACCGGGACTAGCAGTAACAATGAGCAGTTCTTC
.	TRBJ2-7	.	TRBV19	CASSIHDSQGEQYF	TGTGCCAGTAGTATACATGATTCGCAGGGTGAGCAGTACTTC
few	TRBJ2-1	TRBD2	TRBV4-2	CASSQEGTSGGARYNEQFF	TGTGCCAGCAGCCAAGAGGGGACTAGCGGGGGGGCTCGATACAATGAGCAGTTCTTC
.	TRBJ2-7	TRBD2	TRBV7-9	CASSRGAAGGESYEQYF	TGTGCCAGCAGCCGCGGAGCGGCGGGGGGTGAATCCTACGAGCAGTACTTC